The next 30 T cell receptor beta chains were all read from a single sample in a study of cytotoxic CD8 clonotypes in ibrutinib-treated CLL. Libraries were prepared by immunoSEQ multiplex PCR; TCRdb keeps only in-frame clonotypes and omits some of them. The table includes over 110,000 clones, less than 95% detected once. Material: PBMCs, obtained after 12 months of ibrutinib treatment. Every receptor here comes from a human donor with chronic lymphocytic leukemia.

The chain joins TRBV4-2 to TRBJ1-4; D call uncertain. The germline CDR1 and CDR2 sequences are LGHNA and YNFKEQ. This CDR3 comprises 16 residues. V gave up 4 bases and J gave up 0 bases, with 12 bases separating them. CDR3 DNA sequence: TGTGCCAGCAGCCGGGCCTATGGCTCAACTAATGAAAAACTGTTTTTT. The encoded protein is CASSRAYGSTNEKLFF.

The chain combines TRBV7-9 with TRBJ2-4, with D uncertain. The CDR3 totals 14 residues. Trimming left V 0 bases short and J 7 bases short, with 10 bases between. Germline V gives CDR1 SEHNR, CDR2 FQNEAQ (reference sequence). The chain's CDR3 is CASSLARAVNIQYF. DNA for the CDR3: TGTGCCAGCAGCTTAGCTCGAGCAGTGAACATTCAGTACTTC. The full variable domain, its missing parts supplied by reference TRBV7-9 and TRBJ2-4, is DTGVSQNPRHKITKRGQNVTFRCDPISEHNRLYWYRQTLGQGPEFLTYFQNEAQLEKSRLLSDRFSAERPKGSFSTLEIQRTEQGDSAMYLCASSLARAVNIQYFGAGTRLSVL.

The chain carries TRBV9 and TRBJ2-1; perhaps TRBD2 as D (6 bases). Trimming cost V 3 bases and J 5 bases, with 18 bases left between them. Per germline, CDR1 SGDLS and CDR2 YYNGEE. The CDR3 runs to 16 residues. The CDR3 is CASSAQSGESDNEQFF. CDR3 bases: TGTGCCAGCAGCGCCCAATCGGGGGAGAGCGACAATGAGCAGTTCTTC. The complete variable domain, with remaining parts taken from reference TRBV9 and TRBJ2-1, reads DSGVTQTPKHLITATGQRVTLRCSPRSGDLSVYWYQQSLDQGLQFLIQYYNGEERAKGNILERFSAQQFPDLHSELNLSSLELGDSALYFCASSAQSGESDNEQFFGPGTRLTVL.

V usage is TRBV4-1 and J usage is TRBJ1-5, with unresolved D. CDR1 is MGHRA and CDR2 is YSYEKL in the germline V gene. Trimming left V 0 bases short and J 11 bases short, with 17 bases between. This CDR3 region has 15 residues. CDR3 in amino acids: CASSQDSSGQKAQHF. The CDR3 DNA is TGCGCCAGCAGCCAAGACTCGAGCGGGCAAAAGGCCCAGCATTTT.

This rearrangement joins TRBV27 to TRBJ2-7; TRBD2 agrees at 8 bases. Germline V gene sequence: CDR1 MNHEY, CDR2 SMNVEV (reference sequence). With 7 bases clipped from V and 7 bases from J, the junction kept 9 bases outside the gene matches. This CDR3 region has 13 residues. Written as DNA, the CDR3 is TGTGCCAGCACCCCCGGGGGGGGCGGGGAGCAGTACTTC. Amino acid sequence: CASTPGGGGEQYF.

This clone has only one observation. V usage is TRBV28 and J usage is TRBJ2-7, with D perhaps TRBD2 (6 bases). Trimming removed 5 bases at V and 1 base at J, with 18 bases between. CDR1 MDHEN and CDR2 SYDVKM come from the germline V gene. The CDR3 is made up of 16 amino acids. CDR3 DNA: TGTGCCAGCAGTAGCGACTCGACGGGAGAATCCTACGAGCAGTACTTC. Protein product: CASSSDSTGESYEQYF.

The chain joins TRBV19 to TRBJ2-3, with 8 bases matching TRBD1. The germline V gene has CDR1 LNHDA and CDR2 SQIVND (reference sequence). V shed 5 bases and J 1 base; nucleotides not matched to a gene: 5. The length of the CDR3 is 15 residues. Written as DNA, the CDR3 is TGTGCCAGTAGTGACCCGGGACAGGGCACAGATACGCAGTATTTT. Its translation: CASSDPGQGTDTQYF. The whole variable domain, filled in from reference TRBV19 and TRBJ2-3, reads DGGITQSPKYLFRKEGQNVTLSCEQNLNHDAMYWYRQDPGQGLRLIYYSQIVNDFQKGDIAEGYSVSREKKESFPLTVTSAQKNPTAFYLCASSDPGQGTDTQYFGPGTRLTVL.

The chain has TRBV19 and TRBJ1-3; D gene ambiguous. CDR3 length: 14 amino acids. Germline V gives CDR1 LNHDA, CDR2 SQIVND (reference sequence). The V end lost 1 base, the J end lost 5 bases, and 9 bases lay between the germline ends. In nucleotides, the CDR3 is TGTGCCAGTAGTATAGGGACGGATCGAAACACCATATATTTT. It is translated as CASSIGTDRNTIYF. Complete variable domain (other parts from reference TRBV19 and TRBJ1-3): DGGITQSPKYLFRKEGQNVTLSCEQNLNHDAMYWYRQDPGQGLRLIYYSQIVNDFQKGDIAEGYSVSREKKESFPLTVTSAQKNPTAFYLCASSIGTDRNTIYFGEGSWLTVV.

The V call is TRBV28, the J call TRBJ2-1; 7 positions agree with TRBD2. J was trimmed by 4 bases and V by 3 bases; bases with no gene match: 6. The length of the CDR3 is 15 residues. Germline V gives CDR1 MDHEN, CDR2 SYDVKM. The CDR3 reads CASSLTGTKYNEQFF. DNA of the CDR3: TGTGCCAGCAGTTTGACCGGGACTAAGTACAATGAGCAGTTCTTC.

J is TRBJ2-1 and V is TRBV19; D is perhaps TRBD2 (5 bases). V was shortened by 3 bases and J by 3 bases, with 15 bases between the two germline ends. Germline V lookup: CDR1 LNHDA, CDR2 SQIVND (reference sequence). CDR3 length: 16 residues. DNA for the CDR3: TGTGCCAGTAGTATTAGCGTTTTAGGCTTCTACAATGAGCAGTTCTTC. This codes for CASSISVLGFYNEQFF.

The chain recombines TRBV19 with TRBJ1-3; D uncertain. Trimming removed 7 bases from V and 0 bases from J, with 13 bases in between. The CDR3 consists of 15 residues. The germline gives CDR1 LNHDA, CDR2 SQIVND (reference sequence). The CDR3 region is CASTRDRDSGNTIYF. CDR3 sequence (DNA): TGTGCCAGTACCAGAGACCGAGACTCTGGAAACACCATATATTTT.

This clone showed up just a few times. This chain connects TRBV5-1 to TRBJ2-1; maybe TRBD1 (5 bases). Trimming removed 6 bases at V and 9 bases at J, with 19 bases between. CDR3 length: 14 amino acids. The V gene's germline CDR1 is SGHRS and CDR2 YFSETQ. The CDR3 nucleotides are TGCGCCAGCACGTTTGTAGGGGATTCAGGTGAGCAGTTCTTC. It yields the protein CASTFVGDSGEQFF.

The V and J genes are TRBV5-1 and TRBJ1-1; no definite D call. Germline lookup yields CDR1 SGHRS and CDR2 YFSETQ. V lost 0 bases to trimming and J lost 9 bases, with 24 bases between them. This CDR3 is 17 amino acids long. The CDR3: CASSLVGTAGVGSQAFF. The CDR3 nucleotides are TGCGCCAGCAGCTTGGTGGGAACTGCCGGGGTTGGCTCCCAAGCTTTCTTT.

The rearrangement links TRBV14 to TRBJ2-1; no firm D call. Deletions cut 8 bases from V and 1 base from J, with 12 bases between. The CDR3 spans 14 residues. CDR1 is SGHDN and CDR2 is FVKESK in the germline V gene. The CDR3 sequence is CASSLPQSYNEQFF. Here the CDR3 DNA reads TGTGCCAGCTCCCTACCGCAATCCTACAATGAGCAGTTCTTC. The whole variable domain, filled in from reference TRBV14 and TRBJ2-1, reads EAGVTQFPSHSVIEKGQTVTLRCDPISGHDNLYWYRRVMGKEIKFLLHFVKESKQDESGMPNNRFLAERTGGTYSTLKVQPAELEDSGVYFCASSLPQSYNEQFFGPGTRLTVL.

The chain joins TRBV6-4 to TRBJ1-5; D unresolved. The ends were cut back, 6 bases at V and 1 base at J, with 7 bases in the middle. Germline loops: CDR1 MRHNA, CDR2 SNTAGT. The CDR3 sequence is 13 residues long. The DNA of the CDR3 is TGTGCCAGCAGCCCTCAGAGCAATCAGCCCCAGCATTTT. Its translation is CASSPQSNQPQHF.

V and J are TRBV9 and TRBJ2-1, with TRBD2 matching over 8 bases. CDR3 size: 14 residues. Trimming took 3 bases from V and 1 from J; bases not matched to a gene: 0. Germline V gene data show CDR1 as SGDLS and CDR2 as YYNGEE. The CDR3 protein is CASSASGSYNEQFF. The DNA for the CDR3 is TGTGCCAGCAGCGCTAGCGGGTCCTACAATGAGCAGTTCTTC.

A note on this clone: In the same sample, other DNA sequences code for this CDR3. The chain joins TRBV6-5 to TRBJ1-5, with D unresolved. This CDR3 is 13 amino acids long. Per germline, CDR1 MNHEY and CDR2 SVGAGI. V shed 0 bases and J shed 5 bases, with 5 bases lying between them. The CDR3 DNA reads TGTGCCAGCAGTTACTCCGGGGATCAGCCCCAGCATTTT. Protein sequence: CASSYSGDQPQHF.

The rearrangement uses TRBV28 and TRBJ2-2; D unclear. Per germline, CDR1 MDHEN and CDR2 SYDVKM. The CDR3 loop spans 16 amino acids. The V gene lost 2 bases and the J gene lost 0 bases, with 10 bases spanning the gap. CDR3 sequence reads: CASSLGTITNTGELFF. The CDR3 coding sequence is TGTGCCAGCAGTTTAGGAACAATAACGAACACCGGGGAGCTGTTTTTT.

The chain joins TRBV7-9 to TRBJ2-7, with D perhaps TRBD2 (5 bases). The V gene lost 5 bases and the J gene lost 6 bases, with 17 bases spanning the gap. Germline assignment: CDR1 SEHNR and CDR2 FQNEAQ (reference sequence). The CDR3 totals 14 residues. The CDR3 DNA follows: TGTGCCAGCAGCCTCAATAATCTAGCTTCCGAGCAGTACTTC. This sequence encodes CASSLNNLASEQYF.

This chain uses TRBV11-2 with TRBJ2-6; 9 positions match TRBD1. This CDR3 has 15 residues. Germline CDR1 and CDR2: SGHAT and FQNNGV. V shed 8 bases and J 5 bases; nucleotides not matched to a gene: 7. In DNA form, the CDR3 reads TGTGCCAGCTGCGTTGGGACAGGGAGGGCCAACGTCCTGACTTTC. It yields the protein CASCVGTGRANVLTF.

V usage is TRBV6-1 and J usage is TRBJ1-6; TRBD1 matches at 8 bases. The CDR3 runs 15 residues. V gave up 6 bases and J gave up 6 bases; unmatched junction bases: 7. Germline CDR1 reads MNHNS; CDR2 reads SASEGT. DNA of the CDR3: TGTGCCAGCAGGGGACAGGAATGGGGTAATTCACCCCTCCACTTT. This codes for CASRGQEWGNSPLHF.

The J gene is TRBJ2-3, the V gene TRBV5-1, with D perhaps given as TRBD1 or TRBD2 (5 bases each). V shed 4 bases and J shed 2 bases, with 11 bases lying between them. The CDR3 runs to 14 residues. Per the germline V gene, CDR1 is SGHRS and CDR2 is YFSETQ. The CDR3 sequence is CASSAGAFTDTQYF. CDR3 sequence (DNA): TGCGCCAGCAGCGCCGGGGCCTTCACAGATACGCAGTATTTT.

This chain uses TRBV30 with TRBJ1-1; 8 bases align to TRBD1. CDR1 is GTSNPN and CDR2 is SVGIG in the germline V gene (reference sequence). The CDR3 spans 11 residues. After removal of 4 bases from V and 8 bases from J, the junction contained 3 bases not matched to a gene. The DNA of the CDR3 is TGTGCCTGGACCCGGACAGGGGAAGCTTTCTTT. Amino acids: CAWTRTGEAFF.

Turning to this clone: Other DNA sequences in the sample encode the same CDR3. V and J are TRBV7-9 and TRBJ1-2; D remains ambiguous. The CDR3 is 13 residues long. The V end was cut by 1 base, the J end by 2 bases, with 5 bases between. CDR1 and CDR2 from the germline V gene are SEHNR and FQNEAQ (reference sequence). DNA for the CDR3: TGTGCCAGCAGCTTAGGGGGAAACTATGGCTACACCTTC. Translated: CASSLGGNYGYTF.

CDR3 coding DNA: TGCAGCGTTCTCATTCGTGGCAGAAATAATGAAAAACTGTTTTTT. Its protein is CSVLIRGRNNEKLFF. This chain joins TRBV29-1 and TRBJ1-4; D remains unclear. CDR1 and CDR2 from the germline V gene are SQVTM and ANQGSEA. V was trimmed by 5 bases and J by 4 bases, leaving 17 bases between them. The CDR3 has 15 residues.

The genes are TRBV5-1 and TRBJ1-3; D is unclear. This CDR3 contains 16 residues. Per germline, CDR1 SGHRS and CDR2 YFSETQ. V lost 3 bases and J lost 2, with 15 bases in between. This CDR3 reads CASSWAEREAGNTIYF. CDR3 DNA sequence: TGCGCCAGCAGCTGGGCGGAGAGGGAAGCTGGAAACACCATATATTTT. Together with reference TRBV5-1 and TRBJ1-3, the CDR3 gives the full variable domain: KAGVTQTPRYLIKTRGQQVTLSCSPISGHRSVSWYQQTPGQGLQFLFEYFSETQRNKGNFPGRFSGRQFSNSRSEMNVSTLELGDSALYLCASSWAEREAGNTIYFGEGSWLTVV.

The chain combines TRBV27 with TRBJ2-1; TRBD2 matches at 12 bases. The CDR3 has 17 amino acids. Looked up from germline, CDR1 is MNHEY and CDR2 is SMNVEV (reference sequence). The trim removed 6 bases at V and 5 bases at J, leaving 11 bases unmatched. The chain's CDR3 is CASSLTSGSSIHNEQFF. CDR3 sequence (DNA): TGTGCCAGCAGCCTGACTAGCGGGAGTTCTATACACAATGAGCAGTTCTTC.

The V call is TRBV11-2, the J call TRBJ1-1; D is ambiguous. This CDR3 has 14 residues. Trimming removed 3 bases at V and 0 bases at J, with 8 bases between. Germline V gene sequence: CDR1 SGHAT, CDR2 FQNNGV. The chain's CDR3 is CASSLLEMNTEAFF. The DNA of the CDR3 is TGTGCCAGCAGCTTGCTCGAGATGAACACTGAAGCTTTCTTT. The full variable domain, in which reference TRBV11-2 and TRBJ1-1 provide the parts outside the CDR3, is EAGVAQSPRYKIIEKRQSVAFWCNPISGHATLYWYQQILGQGPKLLIQFQNNGVVDDSQLPKDRFSAERLKGVDSTLKIQPAKLEDSAVYLCASSLLEMNTEAFFGQGTRLTVV.

The V gene is TRBV19, the J gene TRBJ2-7; D is possibly TRBD2 (5 bases). Germline CDR1 reads LNHDA; CDR2 reads SQIVND (reference sequence). The CDR3 has 18 amino acids. Trimming left V 4 bases short and J 4 bases short, with 26 bases between. This CDR3 is CASSKAPFKVEGTYEQYF. CDR3 sequence (DNA): TGTGCCAGTAGTAAAGCCCCTTTTAAAGTAGAGGGAACATACGAGCAGTACTTC.

This clone was seen just once. This chain connects TRBV28 to TRBJ2-7; no clear D. V lost 3 bases and J 7 bases, leaving 10 bases between the germline ends. Per germline, CDR1 MDHEN and CDR2 SYDVKM. The CDR3 contains 12 residues. The chain's CDR3 is CASSLGLGEQYF. The CDR3 DNA sequence: TGTGCCAGCAGTTTGGGGTTGGGAGAGCAGTACTTC.